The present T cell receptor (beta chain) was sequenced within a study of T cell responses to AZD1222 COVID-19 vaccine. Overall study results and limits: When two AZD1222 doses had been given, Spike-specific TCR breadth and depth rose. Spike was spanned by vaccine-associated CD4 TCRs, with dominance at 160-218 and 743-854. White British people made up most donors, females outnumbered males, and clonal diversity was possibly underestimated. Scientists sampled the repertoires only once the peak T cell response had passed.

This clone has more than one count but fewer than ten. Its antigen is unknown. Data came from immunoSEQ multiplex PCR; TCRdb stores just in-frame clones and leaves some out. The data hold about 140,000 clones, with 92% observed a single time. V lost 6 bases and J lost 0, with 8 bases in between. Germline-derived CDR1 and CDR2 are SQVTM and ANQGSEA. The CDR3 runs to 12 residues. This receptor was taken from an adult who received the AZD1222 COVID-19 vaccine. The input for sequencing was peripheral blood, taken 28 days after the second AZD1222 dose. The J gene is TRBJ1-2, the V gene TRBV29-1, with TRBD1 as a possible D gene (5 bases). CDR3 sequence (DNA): TGCAGCGTCGGGGACTCTAACTATGGCTACACCTTC. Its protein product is CSVGDSNYGYTF. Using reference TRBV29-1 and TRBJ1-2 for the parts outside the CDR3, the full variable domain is SAVISQKPSRDICQRGTSLTIQCQVDSQVTMMFWYRQQPGQSLTLIATANQGSEATYESGFVIDKFPISRPNLTFSTLTVSNMSPEDSSIYLCSVGDSNYGYTFGSGTRLTVV.